One sample yielded the 17 T cell receptor beta chains listed below, sequenced in a study of cytomegalovirus exposure and HLA in healthy donors (dated by TCRdb to 2017 to 2019). Library generation was performed with the immunoSEQ multiplex PCR assay. For the multiplex PCR, a mixture combining 60 forward primers for TCR Vbeta segments and 13 reverse primers for TCR Jbeta segments was used. TCRdb re-hosts the immuneACCESS table, in-frame sequences only. Its copies lack some clones; in the studies checked, an unresolved V gene accounts for under half of them, and the cause for the rest is not known. The sample includes just over 150,000 clones, with about 80% observed a single time. The ten largest account for approximately 6.3% of the sample. Sequencing used PBMCs. Source of these receptors: a woman between 45 and 65 years old in good health and CMV-seropositive.

The chain links TRBV7-9 to TRBJ2-2; 9 positions agree with TRBD2. The V gene end was trimmed by 4 bases and the J gene end by 4 bases; junction bases not matched to a gene: 4. The CDR3 sequence is 15 residues long. The V gene's germline CDR1 is SEHNR and CDR2 FQNEAQ (reference sequence). The CDR3 here is CASSSPAGGTGELFF. The DNA for the CDR3 is TGTGCCAGCAGCTCCCCAGCGGGGGGCACCGGGGAGCTGTTTTTT.

The chain couples TRBV5-1 to TRBJ1-2, with D unclear. Trimming shortened V by 2 bases and J by 1 base, and 6 bases separated the two germline ends. From germline, CDR1 is SGHRS and CDR2 YFSETQ. The CDR3 is made up of 13 amino acids. CDR3 sequence (DNA): TGCGCCAGCAGCTTACAGAGTAACTATGGCTACACCTTC. It translates to CASSLQSNYGYTF. The full variable domain, completed using reference TRBV5-1 and TRBJ1-2, is KAGVTQTPRYLIKTRGQQVTLSCSPISGHRSVSWYQQTPGQGLQFLFEYFSETQRNKGNFPGRFSGRQFSNSRSEMNVSTLELGDSALYLCASSLQSNYGYTFGSGTRLTVV.

The rearrangement links TRBV7-9 to TRBJ2-3; TRBD1 matches 8 bases. Looked up from germline, CDR1 is SEHNR and CDR2 is FQNEAQ (reference sequence). The CDR3 is made up of 16 amino acids. J was trimmed by 3 bases and V by 5 bases; bases with no gene match: 10. The CDR3 sequence is CASSADRVGKTDTQYF. The CDR3 DNA follows: TGTGCCAGCAGCGCGGACAGGGTCGGAAAAACAGATACGCAGTATTTT. Full variable domain (outside the CDR3, taken from reference TRBV7-9 and TRBJ2-3): DTGVSQNPRHKITKRGQNVTFRCDPISEHNRLYWYRQTLGQGPEFLTYFQNEAQLEKSRLLSDRFSAERPKGSFSTLEIQRTEQGDSAMYLCASSADRVGKTDTQYFGPGTRLTVL.

This clone has only a few counts. The chain employs TRBV7-9 and TRBJ2-1; 11 nucleotides align to TRBD2. The CDR3 spans 18 residues. Germline CDR1 reads SEHNR; CDR2 reads FQNEAQ (reference sequence). V was clipped by 5 bases and J by 7 bases; unmatched bases: 16. The CDR3: CASSPNPVAGGPRNEQFF. The CDR3 region has the DNA TGTGCCAGCAGCCCCAACCCTGTAGCGGGGGGGCCCCGGAATGAGCAGTTCTTC.

V usage is TRBV19 and J usage is TRBJ1-5; 7 bases map to TRBD1. J lost 0 bases, V lost 9 bases, and 5 bases had no gene match. This CDR3 spans 14 amino acids. CDR1 is LNHDA and CDR2 is SQIVND in the germline V gene (reference sequence). The CDR3 region is CASSGQTSNQPQHF. The CDR3 region has the DNA TGTGCCAGCTCGGGACAGACTAGCAATCAGCCCCAGCATTTT.

V is TRBV7-6 and J is TRBJ2-2; no clear D gene. The V gene's germline CDR1 is SGHVS and CDR2 FNYEAQ. V lost 4 bases and J lost 4, with 7 bases in between. This CDR3 region has 13 residues. Here the CDR3 DNA reads TGTGCCAGCAGCTACTTTTCCACCGGGGAGCTGTTTTTT. Translation: CASSYFSTGELFF. The variable domain in full, completed from reference TRBV7-6 and TRBJ2-2, reads GAGVSQSPRYKVTKRGQDVALRCDPISGHVSLYWYRQALGQGPEFLTYFNYEAQQDKSGLPNDRFSAERPEGSISTLTIQRTEQRDSAMYRCASSYFSTGELFFGEGSRLTVL.

This chain connects TRBV5-1 to TRBJ2-7; 7 nucleotides align to TRBD1. CDR1 and CDR2 (germline): SGHRS, YFSETQ. V gave up 0 bases and J gave up 2 bases; unmatched junction bases: 5. This CDR3 spans 15 amino acids. The CDR3 nucleotides are TGCGCCAGCAGCTTGGAGGGGACAGTAACCTACGAGCAGTACTTC. This encodes CASSLEGTVTYEQYF.

This clone was seen only once. The gene calls are TRBV5-6 and TRBJ2-1, with 7 bases lining up with TRBD2. The CDR3 sequence is 18 residues long. The germline CDR1 and CDR2 sequences are SGHDT and YYEEEE. J lost 0 bases, V lost 1 base, and 10 bases had no gene match. CDR3 sequence reads: CASSLKGERGSSYNEQFF. In nucleotides, the CDR3 is TGTGCCAGCAGCTTGAAAGGCGAGCGGGGATCCTCCTACAATGAGCAGTTCTTC.

V gene TRBV30 combines with J gene TRBJ2-7, with D possibly matching TRBD2 (5 bases). The CDR3 runs to 14 residues. V lost 0 bases and J lost 4, with 13 bases in between. Germline values: CDR1 GTSNPN, CDR2 SVGIG (reference sequence). The CDR3 protein is CAWSVGPGGYEQYF. The CDR3 region has the DNA TGTGCCTGGAGTGTAGGGCCAGGAGGATACGAGCAGTACTTC.

The DNA for the CDR3 is TGTGCCAGCAGCTTGGGGGAGGGATCCTACAATGAGCAGTTCTTC. It specifies CASSLGEGSYNEQFF. V gene TRBV11-3 combines with J gene TRBJ2-1, with 7 bases that match TRBD2. J lost 1 base, V lost 3 bases, and 3 bases had no gene match. In germline, CDR1 is SGHNT, CDR2 YENEEA. The CDR3 sequence is 15 residues long.

The rearrangement links TRBV30 to TRBJ1-5, with D perhaps TRBD1 (6 bases). V lost 2 bases to trimming and J lost 5 bases, with 10 bases between them. Germline values: CDR1 GTSNPN, CDR2 SVGIG (reference sequence). The CDR3 extends over 13 amino acids. CDR3 sequence: CAWSKQGHQPQHF. The CDR3 nucleotides read TGTGCCTGGAGTAAACAGGGTCATCAGCCCCAGCATTTT.

This clone was detected only once. The genes are TRBV21-1 and TRBJ2-1; the D call of TRBD1 is as the table states it, not checked on the DNA. TRBV21-1 is classified as a pseudogene. The CDR3 is 19 amino acids. DNA for the CDR3: TGTGCCAGCAGCAAAAGTCCCTTACAGGGAATTGGGACCTACAATGAGCAGTTCTTC. This encodes CASSKSPLQGIGTYNEQFF.

The chain couples TRBV5-1 to TRBJ2-3; 10 bases agree with TRBD2. CDR1 is SGHRS and CDR2 is YFSETQ in the germline V gene. Unmatched junction bases numbered 3, after V lost 7 bases and J lost 1 base. The CDR3 is made up of 14 amino acids. CDR3 sequence reads: CASSSGGGTDTQYF. The DNA for the CDR3 is TGCGCCAGCTCCAGCGGGGGGGGCACAGATACGCAGTATTTT.

The genes are TRBV6-5 and TRBJ2-7, with 9 positions matching TRBD1. Germline trimming cut 3 bases from V and 2 bases from J; bases unmatched to any gene: 5. The CDR3 loop spans 15 amino acids. Germline V gene data show CDR1 as MNHEY and CDR2 as SVGAGI. DNA for the CDR3: TGTGCCAGCAGTTATAACCGGGACAGGGCCTACGAGCAGTACTTC. This gives the protein CASSYNRDRAYEQYF.

This clone has a single count. This chain connects TRBV7-7 to TRBJ2-3; no clear D gene. V lost 1 base and J 4 bases, leaving 6 bases between the germline ends. This CDR3 comprises 13 residues. The germline V gene has CDR1 SSHAT and CDR2 FNYEAQ (reference sequence). In nucleotides, the CDR3 is TGTGCCAGCAGCTTAGAGGCGGCAGATACGCAGTATTTT. Translating gives CASSLEAADTQYF.

V usage is TRBV29-1 and J usage is TRBJ2-1; 7 bases line up with TRBD2. With V trimmed by 3 bases and J by 7 bases, 12 bases remained unmatched. Germline CDR1 SQVTM, CDR2 ANQGSEA. This CDR3 has 15 residues. In nucleotides, the CDR3 is TGCAGCGTTGAGCCCCGAGTAGCGGGCCAAAATGAGCAGTTCTTC. Translation: CSVEPRVAGQNEQFF.

The table lists this clone with a count of one. This sequence joins TRBV6-1 and TRBJ1-6; TRBD1 is a possible D gene (5 bases). The CDR3 length is 15 residues. From germline, CDR1 is MNHNS and CDR2 SASEGT. V was pared by 6 bases and J by 11 bases, with 20 bases between. CDR3 loop: CASSGLRGRDPPLHF. DNA for the CDR3: TGTGCCAGCAGCGGGCTAAGGGGCCGAGACCCACCCCTCCACTTT.